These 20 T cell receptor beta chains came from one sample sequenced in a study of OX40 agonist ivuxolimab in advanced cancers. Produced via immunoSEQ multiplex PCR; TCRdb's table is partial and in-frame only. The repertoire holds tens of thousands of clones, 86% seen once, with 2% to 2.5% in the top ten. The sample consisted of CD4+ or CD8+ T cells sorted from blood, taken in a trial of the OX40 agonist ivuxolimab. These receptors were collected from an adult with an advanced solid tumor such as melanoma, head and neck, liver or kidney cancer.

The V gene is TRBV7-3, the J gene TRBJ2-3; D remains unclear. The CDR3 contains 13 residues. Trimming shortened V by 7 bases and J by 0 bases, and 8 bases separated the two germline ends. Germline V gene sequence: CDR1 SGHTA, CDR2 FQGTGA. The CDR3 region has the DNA TGTGCCAGCACCCCTTCTAGCACAGATACGCAGTATTTT. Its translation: CASTPSSTDTQYF.

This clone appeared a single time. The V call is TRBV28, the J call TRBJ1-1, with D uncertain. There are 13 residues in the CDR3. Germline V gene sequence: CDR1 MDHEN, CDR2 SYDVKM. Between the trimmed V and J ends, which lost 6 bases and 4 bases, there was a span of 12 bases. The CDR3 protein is CASSPVDGTEAFF. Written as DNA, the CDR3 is TGTGCCAGCAGCCCTGTAGATGGCACTGAAGCTTTCTTT.

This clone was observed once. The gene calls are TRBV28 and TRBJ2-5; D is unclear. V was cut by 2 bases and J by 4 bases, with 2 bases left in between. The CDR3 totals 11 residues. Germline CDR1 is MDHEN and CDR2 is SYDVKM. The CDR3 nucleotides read TGTGCCAGCAGTTTAGGAGAGACCCAGTACTTC. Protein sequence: CASSLGETQYF.

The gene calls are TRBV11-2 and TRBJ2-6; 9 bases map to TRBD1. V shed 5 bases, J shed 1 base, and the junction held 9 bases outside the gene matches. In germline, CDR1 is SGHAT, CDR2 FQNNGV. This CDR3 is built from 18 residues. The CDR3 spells CASSPLPGQGSGANVLTF. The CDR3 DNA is TGTGCCAGCAGCCCCCTCCCGGGACAGGGTTCTGGGGCCAACGTCCTGACTTTC.

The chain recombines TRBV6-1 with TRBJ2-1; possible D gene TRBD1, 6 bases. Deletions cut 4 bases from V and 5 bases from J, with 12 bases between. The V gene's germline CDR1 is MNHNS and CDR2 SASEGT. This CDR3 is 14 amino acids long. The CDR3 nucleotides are TGTGCCAGCAGTGGACAGGTAGCAAACAATGAGCAGTTCTTC. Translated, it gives CASSGQVANNEQFF.

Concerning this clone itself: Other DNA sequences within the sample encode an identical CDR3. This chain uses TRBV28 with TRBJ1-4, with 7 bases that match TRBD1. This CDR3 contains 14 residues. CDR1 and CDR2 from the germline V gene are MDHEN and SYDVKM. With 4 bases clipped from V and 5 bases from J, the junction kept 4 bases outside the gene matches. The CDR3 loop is CASSSGTVNEKLFF. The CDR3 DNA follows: TGTGCCAGCAGTTCCGGGACAGTCAATGAAAAACTGTTTTTT.

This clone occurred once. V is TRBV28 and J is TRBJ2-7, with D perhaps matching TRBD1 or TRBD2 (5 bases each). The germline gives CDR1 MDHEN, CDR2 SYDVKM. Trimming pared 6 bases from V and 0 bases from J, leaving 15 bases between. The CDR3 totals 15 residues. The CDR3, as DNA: TGTGCCAGCAGCCGGGCCGGGACGGTCTCCTACGAGCAGTACTTC. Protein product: CASSRAGTVSYEQYF. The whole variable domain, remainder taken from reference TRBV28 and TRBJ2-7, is DVKVTQSSRYLVKRTGEKVFLECVQDMDHENMFWYRQDPGLGLRLIYFSYDVKMKEKGDIPEGYSVSREKKERFSLILESASTNQTSMYLCASSRAGTVSYEQYFGPGTRLTVT.

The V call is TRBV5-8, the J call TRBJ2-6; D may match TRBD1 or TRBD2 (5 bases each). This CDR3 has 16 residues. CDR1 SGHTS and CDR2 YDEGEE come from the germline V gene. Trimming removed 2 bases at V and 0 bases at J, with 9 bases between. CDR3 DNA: TGTGCCAGCAGCTTCGAGAGGGGCTCTGGGGCCAACGTCCTGACTTTC. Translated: CASSFERGSGANVLTF.

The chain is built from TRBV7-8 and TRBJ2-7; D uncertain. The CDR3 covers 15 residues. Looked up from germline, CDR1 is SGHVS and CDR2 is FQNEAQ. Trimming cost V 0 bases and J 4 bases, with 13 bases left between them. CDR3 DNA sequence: TGTGCCAGCAGCTTAGCCGGAAGGTTCTTATACGAGCAGTACTTC. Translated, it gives CASSLAGRFLYEQYF.

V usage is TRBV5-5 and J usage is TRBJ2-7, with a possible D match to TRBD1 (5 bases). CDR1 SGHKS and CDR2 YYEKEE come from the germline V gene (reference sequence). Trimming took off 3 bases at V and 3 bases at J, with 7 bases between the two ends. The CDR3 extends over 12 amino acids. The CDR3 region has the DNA TGTGCCAGCAGCTCCCAGGGCTACGAGCAGTACTTC. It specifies CASSSQGYEQYF.

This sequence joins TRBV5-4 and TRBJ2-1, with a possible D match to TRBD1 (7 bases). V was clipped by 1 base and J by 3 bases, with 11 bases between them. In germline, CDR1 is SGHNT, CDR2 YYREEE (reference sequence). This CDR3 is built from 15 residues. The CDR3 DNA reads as TGTGCCAGCAGCTTGTCAGGGGGGAGCTACAATGAGCAGTTCTTC. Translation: CASSLSGGSYNEQFF.

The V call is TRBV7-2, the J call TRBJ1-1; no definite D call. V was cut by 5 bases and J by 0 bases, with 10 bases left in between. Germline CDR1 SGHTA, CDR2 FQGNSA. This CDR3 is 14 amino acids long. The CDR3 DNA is TGTGCCAGCAGCCAATCTAACGTGAACACTGAAGCTTTCTTT. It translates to CASSQSNVNTEAFF.

The CDR3 region is CAWRLFSGNTIYF. CDR3 DNA: TGTGCCTGGAGACTCTTTTCTGGAAACACCATATATTTT. V usage is TRBV30 and J usage is TRBJ1-3; the D is unclear. Germline values: CDR1 GTSNPN, CDR2 SVGIG (reference sequence). This CDR3 contains 13 residues. V dropped 3 bases and J dropped 1 base, with 7 bases sitting between them.

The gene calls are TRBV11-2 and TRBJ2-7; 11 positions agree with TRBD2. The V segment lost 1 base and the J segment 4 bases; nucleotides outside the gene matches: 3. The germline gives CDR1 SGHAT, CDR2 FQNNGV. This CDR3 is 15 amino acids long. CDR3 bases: TGTGCCAGCAGCTTAGGACTAGCGGGGCTATACGAGCAGTACTTC. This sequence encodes CASSLGLAGLYEQYF.

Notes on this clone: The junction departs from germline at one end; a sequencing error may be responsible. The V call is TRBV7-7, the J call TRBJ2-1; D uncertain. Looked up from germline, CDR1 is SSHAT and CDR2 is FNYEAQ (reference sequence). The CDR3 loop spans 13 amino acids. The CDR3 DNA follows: TGTGCTAGCAGCTTTACCGCCGACGGTGAGCAGTTCTTC. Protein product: CASSFTADGEQFF.

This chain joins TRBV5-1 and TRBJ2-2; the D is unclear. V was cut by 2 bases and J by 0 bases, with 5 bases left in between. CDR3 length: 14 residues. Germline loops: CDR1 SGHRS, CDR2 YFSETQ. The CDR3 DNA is TGCGCCAGCAGCTTTACAGCGAACACCGGGGAGCTGTTTTTT. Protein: CASSFTANTGELFF. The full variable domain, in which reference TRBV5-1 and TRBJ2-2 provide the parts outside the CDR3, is KAGVTQTPRYLIKTRGQQVTLSCSPISGHRSVSWYQQTPGQGLQFLFEYFSETQRNKGNFPGRFSGRQFSNSRSEMNVSTLELGDSALYLCASSFTANTGELFFGEGSRLTVL.

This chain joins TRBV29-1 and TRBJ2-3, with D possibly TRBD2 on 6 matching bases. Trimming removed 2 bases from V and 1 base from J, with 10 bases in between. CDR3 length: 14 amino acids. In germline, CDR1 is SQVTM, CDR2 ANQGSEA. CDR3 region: CSVEWPSGTDTQYF. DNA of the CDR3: TGCAGCGTTGAATGGCCTAGCGGCACAGATACGCAGTATTTT.

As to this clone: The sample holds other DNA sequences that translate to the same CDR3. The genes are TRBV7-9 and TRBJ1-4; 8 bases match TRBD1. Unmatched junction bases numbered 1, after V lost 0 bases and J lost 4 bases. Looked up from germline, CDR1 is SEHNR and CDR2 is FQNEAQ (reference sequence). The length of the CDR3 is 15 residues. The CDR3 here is CASSLATGVNEKLFF. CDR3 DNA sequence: TGTGCCAGCAGCTTAGCGACAGGGGTTAATGAAAAACTGTTTTTT.

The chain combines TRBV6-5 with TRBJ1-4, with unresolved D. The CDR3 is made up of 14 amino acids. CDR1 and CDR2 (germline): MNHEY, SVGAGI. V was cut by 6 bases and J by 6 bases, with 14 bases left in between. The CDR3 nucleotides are TGTGCCAGCAGCCCCTCGGAGGTGCATGAAAAACTGTTTTTT. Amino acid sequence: CASSPSEVHEKLFF.

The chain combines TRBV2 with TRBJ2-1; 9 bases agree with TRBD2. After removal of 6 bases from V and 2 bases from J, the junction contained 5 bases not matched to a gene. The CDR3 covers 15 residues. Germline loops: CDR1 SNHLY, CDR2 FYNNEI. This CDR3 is CASSQGLATYNEQFF. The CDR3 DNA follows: TGTGCCAGCAGCCAGGGACTAGCCACCTACAATGAGCAGTTCTTC.